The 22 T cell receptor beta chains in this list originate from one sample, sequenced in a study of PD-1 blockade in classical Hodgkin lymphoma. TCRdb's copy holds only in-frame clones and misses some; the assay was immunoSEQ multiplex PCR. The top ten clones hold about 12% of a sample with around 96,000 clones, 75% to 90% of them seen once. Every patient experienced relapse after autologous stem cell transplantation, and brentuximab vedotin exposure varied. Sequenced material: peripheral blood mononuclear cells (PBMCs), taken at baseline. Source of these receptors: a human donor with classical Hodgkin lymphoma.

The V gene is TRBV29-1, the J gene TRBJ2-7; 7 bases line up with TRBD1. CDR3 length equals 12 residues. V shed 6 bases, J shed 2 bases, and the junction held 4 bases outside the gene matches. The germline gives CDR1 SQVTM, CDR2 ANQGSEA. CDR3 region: CSVQTGTYEQYF. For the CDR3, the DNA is TGCAGCGTCCAGACAGGGACCTACGAGCAGTACTTC.

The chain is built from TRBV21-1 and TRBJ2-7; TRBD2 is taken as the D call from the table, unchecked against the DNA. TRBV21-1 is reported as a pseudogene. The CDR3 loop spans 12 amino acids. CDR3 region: CASIARTYEQYF. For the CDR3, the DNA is TGTGCCAGCATAGCGAGGACTTACGAGCAGTACTTC.

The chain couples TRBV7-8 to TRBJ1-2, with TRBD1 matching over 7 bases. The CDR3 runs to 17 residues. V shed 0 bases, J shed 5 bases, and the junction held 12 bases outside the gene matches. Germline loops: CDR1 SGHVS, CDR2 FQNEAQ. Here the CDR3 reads CASSLAYDKVRGYGYTF. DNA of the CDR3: TGTGCCAGCAGCTTAGCGTACGACAAAGTCAGGGGGTATGGCTACACCTTC.

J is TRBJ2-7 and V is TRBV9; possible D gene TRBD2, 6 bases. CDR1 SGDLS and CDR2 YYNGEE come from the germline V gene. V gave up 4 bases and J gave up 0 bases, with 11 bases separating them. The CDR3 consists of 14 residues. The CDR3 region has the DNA TGTGCCAGCAGCAAAGGCGGGGACTCCTACGAGCAGTACTTC. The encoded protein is CASSKGGDSYEQYF.

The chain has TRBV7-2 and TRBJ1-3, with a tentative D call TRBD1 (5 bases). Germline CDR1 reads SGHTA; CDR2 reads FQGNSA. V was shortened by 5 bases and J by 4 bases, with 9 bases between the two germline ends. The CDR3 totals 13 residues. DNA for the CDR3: TGTGCCAGCAGCCAGGGACCGGGAAACACCATATATTTT. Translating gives CASSQGPGNTIYF.

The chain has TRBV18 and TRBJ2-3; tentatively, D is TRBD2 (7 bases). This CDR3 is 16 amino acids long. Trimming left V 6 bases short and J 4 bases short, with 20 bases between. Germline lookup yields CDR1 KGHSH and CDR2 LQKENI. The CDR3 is CASSPAVGGGADTQYF. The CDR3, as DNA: TGTGCCAGCTCTCCCGCCGTCGGAGGGGGGGCAGATACGCAGTATTTT.

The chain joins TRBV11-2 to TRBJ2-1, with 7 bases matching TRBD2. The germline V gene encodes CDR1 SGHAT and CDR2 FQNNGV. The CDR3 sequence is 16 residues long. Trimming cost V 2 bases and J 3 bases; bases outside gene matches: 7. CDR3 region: CASSLPGLVVYNEQFF. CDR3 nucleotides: TGTGCCAGCAGCTTACCCGGACTAGTAGTCTACAATGAGCAGTTCTTC. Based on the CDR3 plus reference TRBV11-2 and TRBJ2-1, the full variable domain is EAGVAQSPRYKIIEKRQSVAFWCNPISGHATLYWYQQILGQGPKLLIQFQNNGVVDDSQLPKDRFSAERLKGVDSTLKIQPAKLEDSAVYLCASSLPGLVVYNEQFFGPGTRLTVL.

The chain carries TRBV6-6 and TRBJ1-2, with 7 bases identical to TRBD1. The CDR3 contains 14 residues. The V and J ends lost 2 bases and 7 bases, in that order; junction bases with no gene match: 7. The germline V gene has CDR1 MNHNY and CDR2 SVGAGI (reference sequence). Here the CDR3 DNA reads TGTGCCAGCAGTTACGCGGACAGGACAGGTGGCTACACCTTC. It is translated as CASSYADRTGGYTF.

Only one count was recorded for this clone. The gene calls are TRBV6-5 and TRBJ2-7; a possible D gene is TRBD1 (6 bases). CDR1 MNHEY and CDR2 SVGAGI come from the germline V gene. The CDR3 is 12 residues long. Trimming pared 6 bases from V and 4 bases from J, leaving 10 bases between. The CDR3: CASSLRGYEQYF. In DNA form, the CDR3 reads TGTGCCAGCAGCCTCAGGGGTTACGAGCAGTACTTC.

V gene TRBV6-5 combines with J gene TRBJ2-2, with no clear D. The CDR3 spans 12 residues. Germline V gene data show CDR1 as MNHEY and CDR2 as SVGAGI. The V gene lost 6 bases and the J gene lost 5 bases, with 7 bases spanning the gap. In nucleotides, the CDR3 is TGTGCCAGCAGAAAGGCTACCGGGGAGCTGTTTTTT. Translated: CASRKATGELFF.

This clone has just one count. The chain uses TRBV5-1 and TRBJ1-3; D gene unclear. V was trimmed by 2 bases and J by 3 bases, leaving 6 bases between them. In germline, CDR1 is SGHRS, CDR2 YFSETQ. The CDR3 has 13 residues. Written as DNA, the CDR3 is TGCGCCAGCAGCTTCGACGGTGGAAACACCATATATTTT. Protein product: CASSFDGGNTIYF.

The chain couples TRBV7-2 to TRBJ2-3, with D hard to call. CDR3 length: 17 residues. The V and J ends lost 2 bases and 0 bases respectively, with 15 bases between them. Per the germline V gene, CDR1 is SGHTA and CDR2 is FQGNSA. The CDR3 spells CASSLTDSSPSTDTQYF. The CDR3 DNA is TGTGCCAGCAGCTTAACCGACTCCTCACCTAGCACAGATACGCAGTATTTT.

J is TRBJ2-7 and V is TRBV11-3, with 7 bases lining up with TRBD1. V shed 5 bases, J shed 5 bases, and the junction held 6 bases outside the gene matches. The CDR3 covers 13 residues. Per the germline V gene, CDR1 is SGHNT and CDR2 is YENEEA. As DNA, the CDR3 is TGTGCCAGCAGCGTCAGGACAGGCCACGAGCAGTACTTC. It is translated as CASSVRTGHEQYF.

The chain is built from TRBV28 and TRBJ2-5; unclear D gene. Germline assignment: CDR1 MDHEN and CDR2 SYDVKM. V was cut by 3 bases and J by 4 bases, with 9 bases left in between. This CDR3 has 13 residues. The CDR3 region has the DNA TGTGCCAGCAGTTTTGGGATTCCAGAGACCCAGTACTTC. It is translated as CASSFGIPETQYF.

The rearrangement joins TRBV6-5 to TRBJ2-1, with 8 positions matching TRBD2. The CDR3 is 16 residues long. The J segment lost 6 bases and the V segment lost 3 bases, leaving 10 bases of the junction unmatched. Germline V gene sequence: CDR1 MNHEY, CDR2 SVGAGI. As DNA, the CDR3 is TGTGCCAGCAGTTATAAGGGACTAGTAGAGGCCAATGAGCAGTTCTTC. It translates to CASSYKGLVEANEQFF.

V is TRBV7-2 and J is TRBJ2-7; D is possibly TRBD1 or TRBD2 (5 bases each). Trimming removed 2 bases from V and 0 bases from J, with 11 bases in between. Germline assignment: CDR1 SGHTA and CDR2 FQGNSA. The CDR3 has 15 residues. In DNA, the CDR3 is TGTGCCAGCAGCTTAAGCCGAGGGGTCTCCTACGAGCAGTACTTC. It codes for CASSLSRGVSYEQYF.

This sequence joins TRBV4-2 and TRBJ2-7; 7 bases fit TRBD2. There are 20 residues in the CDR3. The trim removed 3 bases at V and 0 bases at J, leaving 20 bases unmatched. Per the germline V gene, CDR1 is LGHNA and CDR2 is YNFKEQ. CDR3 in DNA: TGTGCCAGCAGCCACAAACCGGGACTACTAGATGGCTTGAGCTCCTACGAGCAGTACTTC. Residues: CASSHKPGLLDGLSSYEQYF.

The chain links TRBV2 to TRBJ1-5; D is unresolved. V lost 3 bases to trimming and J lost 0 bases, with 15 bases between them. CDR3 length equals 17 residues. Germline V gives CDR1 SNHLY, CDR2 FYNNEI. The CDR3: CASSERLGRLSNQPQHF. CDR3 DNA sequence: TGTGCCAGCAGTGAGAGGCTTGGGCGCCTTAGCAATCAGCCCCAGCATTTT.

The CDR3 sequence: CATSRDLLRGGTDTQYF. CDR3 sequence (DNA): TGTGCCACCAGCAGAGACCTCTTACGGGGGGGCACAGATACGCAGTATTTT. The rearrangement uses TRBV15 and TRBJ2-3, with 7 bases fitting TRBD2. CDR3 length: 17 residues. Looked up from germline, CDR1 is LNHNV and CDR2 is YYDKDF (reference sequence). With 0 bases clipped from V and 1 base from J, the junction kept 7 bases outside the gene matches.

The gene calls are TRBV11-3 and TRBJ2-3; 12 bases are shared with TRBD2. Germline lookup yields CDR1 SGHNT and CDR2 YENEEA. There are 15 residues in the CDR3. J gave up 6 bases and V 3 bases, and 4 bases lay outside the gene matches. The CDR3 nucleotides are TGTGCCAGCAGCTTGGAAACTAGCGGGAGGGATACGCAGTATTTT. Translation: CASSLETSGRDTQYF.

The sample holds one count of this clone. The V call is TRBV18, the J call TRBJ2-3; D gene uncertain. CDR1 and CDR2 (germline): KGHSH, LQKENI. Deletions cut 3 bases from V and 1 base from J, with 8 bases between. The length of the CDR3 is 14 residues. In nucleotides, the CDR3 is TGTGCCAGCTCACCCGGTCGGGGCACAGATACGCAGTATTTT. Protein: CASSPGRGTDTQYF.

CDR3 amino acids: CASNLAPGTSYNEQFF. The CDR3 DNA sequence: TGCGCCAGCAATCTAGCCCCGGGAACCTCCTACAATGAGCAGTTCTTC. This chain connects TRBV5-1 to TRBJ2-1; weak D call: TRBD2 (5 bases). The CDR3 extends over 16 amino acids. The V gene's germline CDR1 is SGHRS and CDR2 YFSETQ. With 6 bases removed from V and 0 bases from J, the gap between germline ends came to 16 bases. The full variable domain, completed using reference TRBV5-1 and TRBJ2-1, is KAGVTQTPRYLIKTRGQQVTLSCSPISGHRSVSWYQQTPGQGLQFLFEYFSETQRNKGNFPGRFSGRQFSNSRSEMNVSTLELGDSALYLCASNLAPGTSYNEQFFGPGTRLTVL.